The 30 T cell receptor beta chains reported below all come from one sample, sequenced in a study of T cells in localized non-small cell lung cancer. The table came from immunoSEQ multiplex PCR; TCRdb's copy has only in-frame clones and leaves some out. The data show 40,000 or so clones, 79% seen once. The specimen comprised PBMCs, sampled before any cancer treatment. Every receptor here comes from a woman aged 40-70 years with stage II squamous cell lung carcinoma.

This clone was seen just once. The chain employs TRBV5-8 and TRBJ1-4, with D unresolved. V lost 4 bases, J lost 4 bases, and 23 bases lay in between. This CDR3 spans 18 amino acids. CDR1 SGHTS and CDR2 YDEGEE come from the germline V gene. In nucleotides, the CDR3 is TGTGCCAGCAGCCCCAGTGTGTTGGGCCAGAGTTTTAATGAAAAACTGTTTTTT. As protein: CASSPSVLGQSFNEKLFF.

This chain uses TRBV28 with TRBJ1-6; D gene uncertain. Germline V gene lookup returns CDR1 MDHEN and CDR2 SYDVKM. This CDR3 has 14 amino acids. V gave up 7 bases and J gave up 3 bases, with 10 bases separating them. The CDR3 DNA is TGTGCCAGCATTCCCTCCGACTATAATTCACCCCTCCACTTT. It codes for CASIPSDYNSPLHF.

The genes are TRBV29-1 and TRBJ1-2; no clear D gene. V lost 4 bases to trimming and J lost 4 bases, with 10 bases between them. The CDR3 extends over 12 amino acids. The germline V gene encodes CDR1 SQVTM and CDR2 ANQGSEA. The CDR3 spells CSVGQTSYGYTF. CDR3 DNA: TGCAGCGTTGGCCAGACCTCCTATGGCTACACCTTC.

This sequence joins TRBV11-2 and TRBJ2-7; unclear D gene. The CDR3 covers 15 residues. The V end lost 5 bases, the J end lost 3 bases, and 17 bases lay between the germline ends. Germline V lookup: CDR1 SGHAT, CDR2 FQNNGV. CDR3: CASSAPSDNLYEQYF. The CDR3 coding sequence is TGTGCCAGCAGCGCACCGTCAGACAACCTCTACGAGCAGTACTTC.

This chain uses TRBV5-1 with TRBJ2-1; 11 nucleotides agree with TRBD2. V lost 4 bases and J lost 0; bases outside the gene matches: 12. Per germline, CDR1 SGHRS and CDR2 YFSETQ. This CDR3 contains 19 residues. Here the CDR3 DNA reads TGCGCCAGCAGCCCGGGGGAGGTAGCGGGAGGGAGCTCCTACAATGAGCAGTTCTTC. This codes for CASSPGEVAGGSSYNEQFF.

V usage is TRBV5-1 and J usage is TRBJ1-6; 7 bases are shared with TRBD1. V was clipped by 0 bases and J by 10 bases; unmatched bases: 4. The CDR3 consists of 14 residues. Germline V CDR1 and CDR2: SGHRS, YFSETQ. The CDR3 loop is CASSLDRGASPLHF. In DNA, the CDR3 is TGCGCCAGCAGCTTGGACAGGGGAGCCTCACCCCTCCACTTT.

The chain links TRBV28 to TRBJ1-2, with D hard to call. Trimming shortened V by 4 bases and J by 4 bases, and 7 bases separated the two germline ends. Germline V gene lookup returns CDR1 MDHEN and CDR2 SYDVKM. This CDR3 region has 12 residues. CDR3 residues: CASSSGVYGYTF. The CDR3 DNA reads TGTGCCAGCAGTTCGGGAGTCTATGGCTACACCTTC.

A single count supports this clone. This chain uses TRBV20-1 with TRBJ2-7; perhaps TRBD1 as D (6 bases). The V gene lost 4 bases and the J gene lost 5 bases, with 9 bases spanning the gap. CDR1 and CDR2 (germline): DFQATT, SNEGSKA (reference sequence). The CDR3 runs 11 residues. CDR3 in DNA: TGCAGTGCTAAGGGGGACCACGAGCAGTACTTC. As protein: CSAKGDHEQYF.

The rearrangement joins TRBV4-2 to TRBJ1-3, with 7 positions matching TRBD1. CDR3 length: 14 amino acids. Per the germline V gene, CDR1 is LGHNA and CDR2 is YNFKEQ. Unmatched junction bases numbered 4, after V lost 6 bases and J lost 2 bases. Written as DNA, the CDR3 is TGTGCCAGCAGTAGAGGGGGCACTGGAAACACCATATATTTT. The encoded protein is CASSRGGTGNTIYF.

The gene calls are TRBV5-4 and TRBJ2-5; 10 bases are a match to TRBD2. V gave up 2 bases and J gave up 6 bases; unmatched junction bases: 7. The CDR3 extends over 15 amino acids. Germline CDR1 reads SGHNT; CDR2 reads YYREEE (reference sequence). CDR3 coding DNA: TGTGCCAGCAGCTTAAGCGGGGGGGCCGCGAAGACCCAGTACTTC. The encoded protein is CASSLSGGAAKTQYF.

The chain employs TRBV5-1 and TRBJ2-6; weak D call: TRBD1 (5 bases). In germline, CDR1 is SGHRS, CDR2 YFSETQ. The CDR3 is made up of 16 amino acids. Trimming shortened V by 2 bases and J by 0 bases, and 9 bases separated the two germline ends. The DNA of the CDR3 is TGCGCCAGCAGCTTTGGGGCGGACTCTGGGGCCAACGTCCTGACTTTC. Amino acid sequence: CASSFGADSGANVLTF.

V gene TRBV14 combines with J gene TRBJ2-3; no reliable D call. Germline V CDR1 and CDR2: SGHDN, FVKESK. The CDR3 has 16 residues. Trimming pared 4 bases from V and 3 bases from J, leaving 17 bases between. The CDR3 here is CASSRSVGGWTDTQYF. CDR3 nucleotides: TGTGCCAGCAGCCGGTCGGTGGGTGGATGGACAGATACGCAGTATTTT. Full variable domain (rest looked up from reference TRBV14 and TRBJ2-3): EAGVTQFPSHSVIEKGQTVTLRCDPISGHDNLYWYRRVMGKEIKFLLHFVKESKQDESGMPNNRFLAERTGGTYSTLKVQPAELEDSGVYFCASSRSVGGWTDTQYFGPGTRLTVL.

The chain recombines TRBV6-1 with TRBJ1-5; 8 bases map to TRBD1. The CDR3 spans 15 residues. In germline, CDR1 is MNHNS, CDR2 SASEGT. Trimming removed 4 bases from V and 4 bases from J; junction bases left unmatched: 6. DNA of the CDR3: TGTGCCAGCAGTGGGACGACAGGGGTGAATCAGCCCCAGCATTTT. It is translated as CASSGTTGVNQPQHF.

CDR3 nucleotide sequence: TGTGCCAGCAGCTTGGGGACAGATAGCAATCAGCCCCAGCATTTT. Its translation: CASSLGTDSNQPQHF. The V gene is TRBV5-5, the J gene TRBJ1-5; maybe TRBD1 (6 bases). CDR1 and CDR2 (germline): SGHKS, YYEKEE (reference sequence). The CDR3 sequence is 15 residues long. Deletions cut 0 bases from V and 0 bases from J, with 7 bases between.

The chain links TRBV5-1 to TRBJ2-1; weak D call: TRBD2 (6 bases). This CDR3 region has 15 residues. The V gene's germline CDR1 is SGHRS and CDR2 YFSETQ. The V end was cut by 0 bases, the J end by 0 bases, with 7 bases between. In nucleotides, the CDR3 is TGCGCCAGCAGCTTGGTCGGGGGCTCCTACAATGAGCAGTTCTTC. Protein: CASSLVGGSYNEQFF.

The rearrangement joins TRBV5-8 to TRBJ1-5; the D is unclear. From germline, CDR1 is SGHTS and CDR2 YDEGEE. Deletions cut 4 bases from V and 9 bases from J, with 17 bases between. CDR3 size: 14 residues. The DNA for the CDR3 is TGTGCCAGCAGCCCGGGCAGAGGGCGGGGGCCCCAGCATTTT. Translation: CASSPGRGRGPQHF.

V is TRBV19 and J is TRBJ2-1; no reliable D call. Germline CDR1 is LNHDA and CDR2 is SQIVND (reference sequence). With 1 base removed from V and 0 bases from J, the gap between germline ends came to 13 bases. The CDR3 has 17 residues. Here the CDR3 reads CASSIAGGQSSYNEQFF. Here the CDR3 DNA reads TGTGCCAGTAGTATAGCCGGCGGCCAGAGCTCCTACAATGAGCAGTTCTTC.

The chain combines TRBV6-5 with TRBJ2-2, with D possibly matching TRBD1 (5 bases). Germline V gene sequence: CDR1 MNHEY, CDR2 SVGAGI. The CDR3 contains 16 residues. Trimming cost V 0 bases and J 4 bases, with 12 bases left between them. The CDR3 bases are TGTGCCAGCAGTTACTCGCCAGGGCCTCCCACCGGGGAGCTGTTTTTT. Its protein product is CASSYSPGPPTGELFF.

CDR3 nucleotides: TGCGCCAGCAGCTCCGGGACTAGCGGAACCAAGGTAGAGACCCAGTACTTC. This gives the protein CASSSGTSGTKVETQYF. The rearrangement joins TRBV5-1 to TRBJ2-5; 11 bases map to TRBD2. Looked up from germline, CDR1 is SGHRS and CDR2 is YFSETQ. After removal of 3 bases from V and 4 bases from J, the junction contained 11 bases not matched to a gene. CDR3 length equals 17 residues.

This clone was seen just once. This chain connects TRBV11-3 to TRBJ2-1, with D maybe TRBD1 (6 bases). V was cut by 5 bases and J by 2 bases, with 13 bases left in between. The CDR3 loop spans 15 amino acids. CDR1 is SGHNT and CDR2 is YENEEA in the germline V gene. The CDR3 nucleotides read TGTGCCAGCAGCCCCCAGACAGGCCCCTACAATGAGCAGTTCTTC. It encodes CASSPQTGPYNEQFF.

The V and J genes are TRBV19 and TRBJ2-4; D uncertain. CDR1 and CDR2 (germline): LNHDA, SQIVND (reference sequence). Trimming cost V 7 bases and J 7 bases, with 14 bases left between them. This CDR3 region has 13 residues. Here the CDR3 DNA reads TGTGCCAGTATGGGCACAGCCAGGAACATTCAGTACTTC. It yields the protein CASMGTARNIQYF.

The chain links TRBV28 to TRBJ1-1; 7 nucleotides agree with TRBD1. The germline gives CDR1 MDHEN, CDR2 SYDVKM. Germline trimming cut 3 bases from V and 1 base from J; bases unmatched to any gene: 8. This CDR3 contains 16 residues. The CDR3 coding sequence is TGTGCCAGCAGTTTTTTCGGACAGGCACGGAACACTGAAGCTTTCTTT. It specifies CASSFFGQARNTEAFF.

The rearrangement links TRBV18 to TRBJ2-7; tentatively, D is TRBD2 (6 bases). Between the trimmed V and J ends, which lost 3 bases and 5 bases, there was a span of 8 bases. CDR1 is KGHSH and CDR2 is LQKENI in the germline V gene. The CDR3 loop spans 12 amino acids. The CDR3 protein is CASSPAGNEQYF. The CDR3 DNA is TGTGCCAGCTCACCTGCGGGGAACGAGCAGTACTTC.

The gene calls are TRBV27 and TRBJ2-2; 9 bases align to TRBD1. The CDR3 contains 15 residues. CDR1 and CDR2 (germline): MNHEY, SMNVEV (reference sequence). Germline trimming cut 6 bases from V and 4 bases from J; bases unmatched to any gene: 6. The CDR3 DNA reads TGTGCCAGCAGCCGGGGACAGGGTCGCACCGGGGAGCTGTTTTTT. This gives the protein CASSRGQGRTGELFF.

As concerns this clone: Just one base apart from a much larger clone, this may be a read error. The CDR3: CASSLHQNTEAFF. The CDR3 DNA reads as TGTGCCAGCAGCTTACATCAGAACACTGAAGCTTTCTTT. V is TRBV7-3 and J is TRBJ1-1; no clear D gene. In germline, CDR1 is SGHTA, CDR2 FQGTGA. The CDR3 has 13 amino acids. Trimming pared 2 bases from V and 1 base from J, leaving 5 bases between.

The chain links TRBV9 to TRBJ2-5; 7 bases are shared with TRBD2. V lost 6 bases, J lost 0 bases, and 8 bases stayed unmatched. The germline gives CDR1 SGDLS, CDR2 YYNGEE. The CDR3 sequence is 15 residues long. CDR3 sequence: CASTPWGGDQETQYF. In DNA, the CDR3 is TGTGCCAGCACCCCGTGGGGGGGGGACCAAGAGACCCAGTACTTC.

The CDR3 protein is CSVRGGTGASYEQYF. DNA of the CDR3: TGCAGCGTTCGTGGCGGGACAGGGGCTTCCTACGAGCAGTACTTC. The chain combines TRBV29-1 with TRBJ2-7, with 10 bases that match TRBD1. The CDR3 contains 15 residues. In germline, CDR1 is SQVTM, CDR2 ANQGSEA. J gave up 1 base and V 5 bases, and 8 bases lay outside the gene matches.

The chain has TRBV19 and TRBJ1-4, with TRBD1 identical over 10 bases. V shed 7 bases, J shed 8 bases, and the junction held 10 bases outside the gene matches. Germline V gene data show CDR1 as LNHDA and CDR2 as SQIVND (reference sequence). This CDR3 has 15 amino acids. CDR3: CASNRQGTGEEKLFF. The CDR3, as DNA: TGTGCCAGTAATCGACAGGGGACAGGGGAAGAAAAACTGTTTTTT.

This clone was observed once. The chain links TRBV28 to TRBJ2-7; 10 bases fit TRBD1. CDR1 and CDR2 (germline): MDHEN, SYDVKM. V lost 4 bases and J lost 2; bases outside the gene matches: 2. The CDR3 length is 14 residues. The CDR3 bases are TGTGCCAGCAGTTCGGGACAGGGGACCTACGAGCAGTACGTC. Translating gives CASSSGQGTYEQYV.

CDR3 DNA: TGTGCCAGCAGCGTATTCGCGACCCCCGGAGAGACCCAGTACTTC. It encodes CASSVFATPGETQYF. The chain combines TRBV9 with TRBJ2-5; D gene unclear. Germline-derived CDR1 and CDR2 are SGDLS and YYNGEE. This CDR3 spans 15 amino acids. Trimming cost V 1 base and J 4 bases, with 14 bases left between them. The full variable domain, its missing parts supplied by reference TRBV9 and TRBJ2-5, is DSGVTQTPKHLITATGQRVTLRCSPRSGDLSVYWYQQSLDQGLQFLIQYYNGEERAKGNILERFSAQQFPDLHSELNLSSLELGDSALYFCASSVFATPGETQYFGPGTRLLVL.